The clone carrying this T cell receptor beta chain was observed many times. Its antigen is currently unknown. Each CDR3 protein gets one entry after TCRdb re-called the 5' RACE reads with MiXCR. Among 80,000 to 100,000 distinct CDR3 sequences listed, 8% to 10% were seen once. This entry comes from a study of CD8 T cells in ankylosing spondylitis. Study-wide points: Disease-associated clonotypes exhibited CD8+ identity and were relatively infrequent in peripheral blood.

This TCR derives from a male donor with ankylosing spondylitis or in good health (not recorded which). Sequenced sample: blood, either unsorted or a sorted T cell fraction (not recorded which).

CDR3 sequence (DNA): TGTGCCAGCAGGAAACAGGGGGCATGGGGTACAGATACGCAGTATTTT. It is translated as CASRKQGAWGTDTQYF. The chain is built from TRBV12-3 or TRBV12-4 and TRBJ2-3; 9 positions match TRBD1. Trimming removed 6 bases from V and 3 bases from J; junction bases left unmatched: 10. The CDR3 runs to 16 residues.